Presented here are 26 T cell receptor beta chains from one specimen sequenced in a study of identical twins. MiXCR was run by TCRdb on the 5' RACE reads, yielding one entry per CDR3 protein. The repertoire has 1.5 million to 2 million distinct CDR3 sequences, about 31% of them found once; the top ten carry approximately 0.29%. Sample: cord blood. The receptors derive from a newborn girl in good health.

J is TRBJ1-2 and V is TRBV20-1; D gene uncertain. Germline V CDR1 and CDR2: DFQATT, SNEGSKA (reference sequence). CDR3 length: 15 amino acids. V lost 0 bases to trimming and J lost 0 bases, with 11 bases between them. In nucleotides, the CDR3 is TGCAGTGCTAGAGATTGGCTGACGACTAACTATGGCTACACCTTC. Residues: CSARDWLTTNYGYTF.

This clonotype turned up a few times. The chain has TRBV5-1 and TRBJ2-1, with 10 bases matching TRBD2. The CDR3 is made up of 19 amino acids. Trimming at V came to 0 bases and at J to 2 bases, leaving 11 bases not matched to a gene. Germline assignment: CDR1 SGHRS and CDR2 YFSETQ. The DNA for the CDR3 is TGCGCCAGCAGCTTGGTGCTAGCTAGCGGGAGAGGTGCCTACAATGAGCAGTTCTTC. Its translation is CASSLVLASGRGAYNEQFF.

This clonotype was counted a few times. The genes are TRBV7-6 and TRBJ2-3, with D possibly being TRBD2 (6 bases). This CDR3 spans 14 amino acids. Germline V lookup: CDR1 SGHVS, CDR2 FNYEAQ. Trimming removed 1 base at V and 4 bases at J, with 9 bases between. CDR3 protein: CASSLEAGSDTQYF. In nucleotides, the CDR3 is TGTGCCAGCAGCTTAGAGGCGGGATCAGATACGCAGTATTTT.

The CDR3 DNA sequence: TGTGCCAGCCTCCGGGCGCTGGGTCAGCCCCAGCATTTT. It yields the protein CASLRALGQPQHF. The J gene is TRBJ1-5, the V gene TRBV2; D is unclear. The CDR3 has 13 residues. Trimming pared 8 bases from V and 6 bases from J, leaving 14 bases between. Germline CDR1 and CDR2: SNHLY and FYNNEI.

This clonotype was counted only a few times. The gene calls are TRBV12-3 or TRBV12-4 and TRBJ2-5, with TRBD1 matching 9 bases. The CDR3 totals 15 residues. V dropped 5 bases and J dropped 4; count of bases not matched to a gene: 8. The CDR3 DNA reads TGTGCCAGCAGTCAAAGGACAGGGGTTCGAGAGACCCAGTACTTC. Protein sequence: CASSQRTGVRETQYF.

This clonotype has only a few counts. V usage is TRBV7-8 and J usage is TRBJ1-5; D gene uncertain. The CDR3 runs 17 residues. Germline V gene lookup returns CDR1 SGHVS and CDR2 FQNEAQ. V shed 5 bases and J shed 0 bases, with 17 bases lying between them. CDR3 amino acids: CASSLFSFQVSNQPQHF. The CDR3 nucleotides read TGTGCCAGCAGCCTTTTTTCCTTTCAGGTTAGCAATCAGCCCCAGCATTTT.

This clonotype was recorded at least ten times. This chain joins TRBV7-9 and TRBJ2-3; D remains ambiguous. V shed 5 bases and J shed 3 bases, with 3 bases lying between them. Germline-derived CDR1 and CDR2 are SEHNR and FQNEAQ (reference sequence). This CDR3 region has 11 residues. CDR3 sequence: CASSKTDTQYF. The DNA for the CDR3 is TGTGCCAGCAGCAAGACAGATACGCAGTATTTT.

CDR3 sequence reads: CASSQIYGQGGELFF. CDR3 sequence (DNA): TGTGCCAGCAGCCAAATCTATGGACAGGGAGGGGAGCTGTTTTTT. The chain couples TRBV4-2 to TRBJ2-2; 8 nucleotides agree with TRBD1. Trimming cost V 2 bases and J 8 bases; bases outside gene matches: 7. Germline CDR1 is LGHNA and CDR2 is YNFKEQ. This CDR3 contains 15 residues.

A few counts support this clonotype. The rearrangement links TRBV20-1 to TRBJ2-3; D is ambiguous. There are 16 residues in the CDR3. Germline V lookup: CDR1 DFQATT, CDR2 SNEGSKA (reference sequence). V dropped 1 base and J dropped 0 bases, with 14 bases sitting between them. Here the CDR3 reads CSARALDKTSTDTQYF. The CDR3 DNA reads as TGCAGTGCTAGAGCACTCGACAAGACTAGCACAGATACGCAGTATTTT.

In its sample, this clonotype was seen many times. This chain connects TRBV21-1 to TRBJ2-1. TRBV21-1 is recorded as a pseudogene. The CDR3 totals 13 residues. The CDR3 sequence: CASSHEVNNEQFF. For the CDR3, the DNA is TGTGCCAGCAGCCATGAGGTAAACAATGAGCAGTTCTTC.

This clonotype was recorded at least ten times. This chain joins TRBV12-3 or TRBV12-4 and TRBJ2-3; D gene unclear. CDR3 length equals 13 residues. V dropped 1 base and J dropped 7 bases, with 9 bases sitting between them. CDR3 region: CASSLEGRNTQYF. CDR3 bases: TGTGCCAGCAGTTTAGAAGGTCGGAATACGCAGTATTTT.

The chain is built from TRBV11-2 and TRBJ2-7, with D possibly being TRBD1 (6 bases). This CDR3 contains 16 residues. V lost 5 bases and J lost 1, with 18 bases in between. Germline V gene data show CDR1 as SGHAT and CDR2 as FQNNGV. In nucleotides, the CDR3 is TGTGCCAGCAGCATGTCCCAAGACAGGCCTTCCTACGAGCAGTACTTC. Its protein is CASSMSQDRPSYEQYF.

This chain joins TRBV29-1 and TRBJ1-1; D is ambiguous. V was trimmed by 2 bases and J by 11 bases, leaving 12 bases between them. CDR1 SQVTM and CDR2 ANQGSEA come from the germline V gene. The CDR3 spans 11 residues. The CDR3 here is CSVEKGGWAFF. The CDR3, as DNA: TGCAGCGTTGAAAAGGGAGGGTGGGCTTTCTTT.

This clonotype has more than one count but fewer than ten. The chain has TRBV2 and TRBJ2-1, with 7 bases fitting TRBD2. V gave up 8 bases and J gave up 0 bases; unmatched junction bases: 4. Germline V CDR1 and CDR2: SNHLY, FYNNEI. This CDR3 is 14 amino acids long. The CDR3: CASQLASSYNEQFF. In DNA form, the CDR3 reads TGTGCCAGCCAACTAGCGAGCTCCTACAATGAGCAGTTCTTC.

This clonotype was detected many times. This chain joins TRBV4-2 and TRBJ2-1; D may be TRBD2 (6 bases). This CDR3 spans 16 amino acids. CDR1 is LGHNA, CDR2 YNFKEQ, per germline. V was clipped by 1 base and J by 1 base, with 11 bases between them. CDR3 sequence (DNA): TGTGCCAGCAGCCAAGGTAGCCTAGCGTCCTACAATGAGCAGTTCTTC. Translating gives CASSQGSLASYNEQFF.

V and J are TRBV5-1 and TRBJ2-3; a weak D match, TRBD2 (6 bases). Germline CDR1 is SGHRS and CDR2 is YFSETQ. The CDR3 is 15 amino acids. Trimming removed 4 bases from V and 0 bases from J, with 12 bases in between. CDR3 bases: TGCGCCAGCAGCACCACTAGCAGCAGCACAGATACGCAGTATTTT. Amino acids: CASSTTSSSTDTQYF.

This clonotype has a handful of counts. The CDR3 DNA reads as TGTGCCAGCAGTGAGGGCAGGAAACTGTTTTTT. Translated, it gives CASSEGRKLFF. The V and J genes are TRBV2 and TRBJ1-4; D gene ambiguous. The germline V gene encodes CDR1 SNHLY and CDR2 FYNNEI. V lost 3 bases and J 11 bases, leaving 7 bases between the germline ends. This CDR3 comprises 11 residues.

This clonotype was seen more than once but under ten times. The chain joins TRBV14 to TRBJ2-5; D is uncertain. The ends were cut back, 1 base at V and 4 bases at J, with 7 bases in the middle. Germline V CDR1 and CDR2: SGHDN, FVKESK. CDR3 size: 13 residues. CDR3: CASSQVGSETQYF. Written as DNA, the CDR3 is TGTGCCAGCAGCCAAGTAGGTTCAGAGACCCAGTACTTC.

The gene calls are TRBV10-3 and TRBJ1-1, with D perhaps TRBD1 (6 bases). CDR3 length: 12 amino acids. With 5 bases removed from V and 4 bases from J, the gap between germline ends came to 8 bases. Per germline, CDR1 ENHRY and CDR2 SYGVKD. The CDR3 nucleotides are TGTGCCATCAGTCCAGGGGCCACTGAAGCTTTCTTT. It yields the protein CAISPGATEAFF.

There are a few counts of this clonotype. CDR3 DNA: TGTGCCAGCAGCGAATCTGGTAGGGCGGAGCAGTTCTTC. It codes for CASSESGRAEQFF. This sequence joins TRBV6-1 and TRBJ2-1, with unresolved D. Looked up from germline, CDR1 is MNHNS and CDR2 is SASEGT. The CDR3 runs to 13 residues. Trimming pared 6 bases from V and 10 bases from J, leaving 16 bases between.

This clonotype appeared a few times. The genes are TRBV10-3 and TRBJ2-1, with D possibly matching TRBD2 (7 bases). Trimming stripped 4 bases from V and 3 bases from J, with 10 bases between. The CDR3 consists of 14 residues. Germline V gene data show CDR1 as ENHRY and CDR2 as SYGVKD. For the CDR3, the DNA is TGTGCCATCAGTGGCGGGGGCGACTACAATGAGCAGTTCTTC. This gives the protein CAISGGGDYNEQFF.

The chain joins TRBV29-1 to TRBJ2-4; D not resolved. Germline CDR1 reads SQVTM; CDR2 reads ANQGSEA. The CDR3 has 13 amino acids. Deletions cut 4 bases from V and 1 base from J, with 8 bases between. CDR3: CSVGDFAKNIQYF. DNA for the CDR3: TGCAGCGTTGGAGATTTCGCCAAAAACATTCAGTACTTC.

This clonotype came up a few times. The chain combines TRBV7-2 with TRBJ1-5; 7 nucleotides line up with TRBD1. V trimming: 5 bases; J trimming: 3 bases; junction bases outside the gene matches: 10. Germline values: CDR1 SGHTA, CDR2 FQGNSA. This CDR3 is 16 amino acids long. The CDR3 sequence is CASSRATGVDNQPQHF. The CDR3, as DNA: TGTGCCAGCAGCCGAGCCACAGGGGTTGACAATCAGCCCCAGCATTTT.

This clonotype was counted only a few times. The genes are TRBV4-2 and TRBJ2-3; 7 bases fit TRBD2. This CDR3 has 15 amino acids. With V trimmed by 5 bases and J by 2 bases, 7 bases remained unmatched. Germline loops: CDR1 LGHNA, CDR2 YNFKEQ. In DNA form, the CDR3 reads TGTGCCAGCAGCGCGGCGGGGGACCACACAGATACGCAGTATTTT. It yields the protein CASSAAGDHTDTQYF.

The CDR3 DNA follows: TGCAGCGTTGAAATTTGGGCGAAGGGCGCCTACAATGAGCAGTTCTTC. Its translation is CSVEIWAKGAYNEQFF. The chain links TRBV29-1 to TRBJ2-1; D ambiguous. Trimming removed 2 bases from V and 2 bases from J, with 16 bases in between. The CDR3 consists of 16 residues. Germline loops: CDR1 SQVTM, CDR2 ANQGSEA.

This clonotype has just one count. J is TRBJ1-4 and V is TRBV7-9; D call uncertain. The CDR3 covers 16 residues. Looked up from germline, CDR1 is SEHNR and CDR2 is FQNEAQ (reference sequence). V was clipped by 2 bases and J by 1 base, with 11 bases between them. The chain's CDR3 is CASSLSRWETNEKLFF. In DNA form, the CDR3 reads TGTGCCAGCAGCTTAAGTCGGTGGGAAACTAATGAAAAACTGTTTTTT.